This TCR beta chain was profiled in a study of response to subunit inactivated influenza vaccine. V was trimmed by 6 bases and J by 1 base, leaving 4 bases between them. CDR3 length equals 12 residues. TCRdb processed the RT-PCR reads anew with MiXCR; each CDR3 protein has one entry. This table holds roughly 760,000 distinct CDR3 sequences, around 21% found once. Whole-study results and caveats: Every seasonal influenza vaccination brings in few new T cells, the authors suggested.

This clonotype occurred many times. The antigen is not known. The clonotype originates from a man aged 50 or older who received an inactivated influenza vaccine. The sequencing here drew on PBMCs from blood, taken less than 6 days after vaccination. J is TRBJ2-4 and V is TRBV12-3 or TRBV12-4, with D unresolved. In nucleotides, the CDR3 is TGTGCCAGCAGGTCCGCCAAAAACATTCAGTACTTC. The encoded protein is CASRSAKNIQYF.